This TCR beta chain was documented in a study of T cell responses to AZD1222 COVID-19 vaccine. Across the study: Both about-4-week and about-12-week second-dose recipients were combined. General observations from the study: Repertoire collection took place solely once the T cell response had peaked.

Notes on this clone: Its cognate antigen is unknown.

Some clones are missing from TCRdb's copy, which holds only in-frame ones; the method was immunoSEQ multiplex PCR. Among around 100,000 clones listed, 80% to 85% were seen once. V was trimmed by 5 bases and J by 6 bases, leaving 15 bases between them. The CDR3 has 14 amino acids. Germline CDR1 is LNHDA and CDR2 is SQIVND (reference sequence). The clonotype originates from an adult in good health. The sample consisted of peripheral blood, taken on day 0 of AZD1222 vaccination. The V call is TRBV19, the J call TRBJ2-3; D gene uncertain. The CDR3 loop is CASSRTIYGDTQYF. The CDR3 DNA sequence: TGTGCCAGTAGTCGGACCATTTATGGGGATACGCAGTATTTT.